This record concerns one T cell receptor beta chain sequence. The data are from a study of T cell responses to AZD1222 COVID-19 vaccine. Study-level information: Second-dose schedules of about 4 or about 12 weeks were combined.

This table comes from immunoSEQ multiplex PCR, and its TCRdb copy is limited to in-frame clones, with some not included. The data show some 150,000 clones, 75% to 95% seen once. This CDR3 contains 15 residues. Germline CDR1 PRHDT, CDR2 FYEKMQ (reference sequence). Trimming removed 0 bases at V and 4 bases at J, with 11 bases between. The V call is TRBV13, the J call TRBJ2-3, with D possibly being TRBD1 or TRBD2 (6 bases each). This clonotype originated in an adult in good health. Sequenced here: peripheral blood, sampled on day 0 of AZD1222 vaccination. The CDR3 is CASSLGGGKADTQYF. The CDR3 DNA follows: TGTGCCAGCAGCTTAGGCGGGGGCAAGGCAGATACGCAGTATTTT.